These T cell receptor beta chains were read from a single sample in a study of T cell changes during pregnancy in multiple sclerosis. Data came from immunoSEQ multiplex PCR; TCRdb stores just in-frame clones and leaves some out. The sample consists of more than 65,000 clones, 90% to 95% of them appearing once. The sample here was peripheral blood, taken in the second trimester of pregnancy. These receptors were taken from a female donor with multiple sclerosis, enrolled in a pregnancy study. Each CDR3 is given with its conserved first and last residue. The D gene is left open where the match is weak. Size is stated for part of the rows, as once, few or many counts, or as a class when the clone is expanded.

J gene,clone size,V gene,D gene,CDR3 protein,CDR3 DNA
TRBJ2-3,-,TRBV19,-,CASSTGTSRVKDTQYF,TGTGCCAGTAGTACAGGGACTTCCCGGGTTAAAGATACGCAGTATTTT
TRBJ1-5,-,TRBV6-1,TRBD1,CASSVGTGNQPQHF,TGTGCCAGCAGTGTGGGGACAGGCAATCAGCCCCAGCATTTT
TRBJ2-7,-,TRBV6-4,-,CASKDNPNPLPEQYF,TGTGCCAGTAAGGACAACCCAAACCCACTACCGGAGCAGTACTTC
TRBJ2-7,-,TRBV27,TRBD1,CASSLLGQHEQYF,TGTGCCAGCAGTCTCCTGGGACAGCACGAGCAGTACTTC
TRBJ2-7,-,TRBV2,TRBD1,CASSRRQGRLDEQYF,TGTGCCAGCAGTAGAAGACAGGGAAGACTGGACGAGCAGTACTTC
TRBJ1-2,once,TRBV29-1,TRBD1,CSVPDREEANYGYTF,TGCAGCGTTCCCGACAGGGAAGAAGCTAACTATGGCTACACCTTC
TRBJ1-5,once,TRBV5-6,-,CASSLRIQGPNQPQHF,TGTGCCAGCAGCTTACGAATCCAGGGGCCGAATCAGCCCCAGCATTTT
TRBJ2-2,-,TRBV4-1,TRBD2,CASSHGETSAGELFF,TGCGCCAGCAGCCATGGCGAAACTAGCGCCGGGGAGCTGTTTTTT
TRBJ1-2,-,TRBV6-1,-,CASSGSHTEFYGYTF,TGTGCCAGCAGTGGGTCCCACACAGAATTTTATGGCTACACCTTC
TRBJ1-1,-,TRBV5-1,-,CASSLEAGFTEAFF,TGCGCCAGCAGCTTGGAGGCAGGGTTCACTGAAGCTTTCTTT
TRBJ1-5,-,TRBV30,-,CAWSVGRGNQPQHF,TGTGCCTGGAGTGTAGGACGGGGGAATCAGCCCCAGCATTTT
TRBJ1-5,once,TRBV6-6,TRBD1,CASKVAGGNNQPQHF,TGTGCCAGCAAAGTTGCAGGGGGCAACAATCAGCCCCAGCATTTT
TRBJ1-1,-,TRBV19,-,CASSMLMGQGTEAFF,TGTGCCAGTAGTATGCTGATGGGGCAGGGCACTGAAGCTTTCTTT
TRBJ2-7,-,TRBV2,TRBD1,CASGTGVREQYF,TGTGCCAGCGGGACAGGGGTGCGCGAGCAGTACTTC
TRBJ2-7,-,TRBV7-8,TRBD2,CASSSRFTSGRTRLGASYEQYF,TGTGCCAGCAGTTCGAGGTTTACTAGCGGGAGAACGCGACTCGGAGCCTCCTACGAGCAGTACTTC
TRBJ2-3,-,TRBV20-1,-,CTSSPTDTQYF,TGCACGAGTAGCCCCACAGATACGCAGTATTTT
TRBJ1-1,-,TRBV18,-,CASSPQGLDAFF,TGTGCCAGCTCCCCCCAGGGGCTAGATGCTTTCTTT
TRBJ2-2,-,TRBV7-8,-,CASLGTPHVELFF,TGTGCCAGCTTAGGGACTCCCCACGTGGAGCTGTTTTTT
TRBJ1-1,-,TRBV29-1,-,CSVELTGNEAFF,TGCAGCGTTGAACTTACAGGGAATGAAGCTTTCTTT
TRBJ2-5,-,TRBV5-4,-,CASSLTSRQETQYF,TGTGCCAGCAGCTTGACTAGCAGACAAGAGACCCAGTACTTC
TRBJ1-5,-,TRBV28,-,CASLGGAVDQPQHF,TGTGCCAGTCTGGGGGGGGCAGTGGATCAGCCCCAGCATTTT
TRBJ2-7,-,TRBV11-2,-,CASSLERGVSYEQYF,TGTGCCAGCAGCTTAGAACGCGGGGTTTCCTACGAGCAGTACTTC
TRBJ2-1,-,TRBV15,TRBD1,CATSRGETGYNEQFF,TGTGCCACCAGCAGAGGGGAGACAGGGTACAATGAGCAGTTCTTC
TRBJ2-7,once,TRBV18,-,CASSPPGRMGYEQYF,TGTGCCAGCTCACCCCCGGGGAGAATGGGGTACGAGCAGTACTTC
TRBJ2-3,-,TRBV6-5,-,CASSPDRSTDTQYF,TGTGCCAGCAGTCCGGACAGAAGCACAGATACGCAGTATTTT
TRBJ2-1,-,TRBV6-6,-,CASTGGNSYNEQFF,TGTGCCAGCACAGGCGGGAATTCCTACAATGAGCAGTTCTTC
TRBJ2-5,-,TRBV5-1,TRBD2,CASSPGTGRETQYF,TGCGCCAGCAGCCCTGGGACCGGGAGGGAGACCCAGTACTTC
TRBJ1-2,-,TRBV4-1,TRBD1,CASSPGQGANGYTF,TGCGCCAGCAGCCCCGGACAGGGGGCGAATGGCTACACCTTC
TRBJ2-2,-,TRBV6-5,TRBD2,CASSPGTTLTGELFF,TGTGCCAGCAGTCCCGGGACTACCCTCACCGGGGAGCTGTTTTTT
TRBJ2-3,once,TRBV6-5,-,CASSWASTDTQYF,TGTGCCAGCAGTTGGGCAAGCACAGATACGCAGTATTTT
TRBJ1-1,-,TRBV4-2,-,CASSQERRQANTEAFF,TGTGCCAGCAGCCAAGAACGTCGGCAGGCGAACACTGAAGCTTTCTTT
TRBJ1-2,-,TRBV29-1,TRBD1,CSVYQGAGYGYTF,TGCAGCGTTTATCAGGGGGCCGGGTATGGCTACACCTTC
TRBJ2-7,-,TRBV19,TRBD2,CASSFTSGNYEQYF,TGTGCCAGTAGTTTTACTAGCGGGAACTACGAGCAGTACTTC
TRBJ1-2,-,TRBV30,-,CAWSRGQKDGYTF,TGTGCCTGGAGCCGTGGACAGAAGGATGGCTACACCTTC
TRBJ1-2,-,TRBV2,-,CASSEEAGTVNYGYTF,TGTGCCAGCAGTGAAGAGGCAGGAACGGTGAACTATGGCTACACCTTC
TRBJ1-4,-,TRBV5-1,-,CASSLGANEKLFF,TGCGCCAGCAGCTTGGGAGCTAATGAAAAACTGTTTTTT
TRBJ1-2,-,TRBV9,-,CASSPSQASNYGYTF,TGTGCCAGCAGCCCGAGCCAGGCCTCTAACTATGGCTACACCTTC
TRBJ2-2,-,TRBV9,TRBD1,CASSVEWTGGYTGELFF,TGTGCCAGCAGCGTAGAATGGACAGGGGGATACACCGGGGAGCTGTTTTTT
TRBJ2-7,-,TRBV2,TRBD2,CASTWTSGSYEQYF,TGTGCCAGCACTTGGACTAGCGGCTCCTACGAGCAGTACTTC
TRBJ2-3,-,TRBV7-6,-,CASSLSNFPDTQYF,TGTGCCAGCAGCTTATCGAACTTTCCAGATACGCAGTATTTT
TRBJ1-1,-,TRBV20-1,TRBD1,CSARQGTEAFF,TGCAGTGCCCGACAGGGCACTGAAGCTTTCTTT
TRBJ1-1,-,TRBV7-9,-,CASISSRTANTEAFF,TGTGCCAGCATCTCCTCCCGGACAGCGAACACTGAAGCTTTCTTT
TRBJ2-1,-,TRBV4-2,TRBD2,CASSQLAGVPEQFF,TGTGCCAGCAGCCAACTAGCGGGAGTGCCTGAGCAGTTCTTC
TRBJ1-2,-,TRBV2,-,CASSEAMTANYGYTF,TGTGCCAGCAGTGAAGCCATGACAGCTAACTATGGCTACACCTTC
TRBJ2-7,-,TRBV15,TRBD1,CATSRSPGGEKQYF,TGTGCCACCAGCAGATCCCCAGGGGGCGAGAAGCAGTACTTC
TRBJ2-6,-,TRBV5-4,-,CASSLGITGANVLTF,TGTGCCAGCAGCTTGGGTATAACTGGGGCCAACGTCCTGACTTTC
TRBJ2-7,-,TRBV7-3,-,CASSPGLGRYEQYF,TGTGCCAGCAGCCCGGGACTGGGGAGGTACGAGCAGTACTTC
TRBJ2-5,-,TRBV11-2,TRBD1,CASSNRDRGTQETQYF,TGTGCCAGCAGCAATAGGGACAGGGGAACTCAAGAGACCCAGTACTTC
TRBJ1-2,-,TRBV5-1,-,CASSFGQPILHGYTF,TGCGCCAGCAGCTTTGGACAGCCTATTCTCCATGGCTACACCTTC